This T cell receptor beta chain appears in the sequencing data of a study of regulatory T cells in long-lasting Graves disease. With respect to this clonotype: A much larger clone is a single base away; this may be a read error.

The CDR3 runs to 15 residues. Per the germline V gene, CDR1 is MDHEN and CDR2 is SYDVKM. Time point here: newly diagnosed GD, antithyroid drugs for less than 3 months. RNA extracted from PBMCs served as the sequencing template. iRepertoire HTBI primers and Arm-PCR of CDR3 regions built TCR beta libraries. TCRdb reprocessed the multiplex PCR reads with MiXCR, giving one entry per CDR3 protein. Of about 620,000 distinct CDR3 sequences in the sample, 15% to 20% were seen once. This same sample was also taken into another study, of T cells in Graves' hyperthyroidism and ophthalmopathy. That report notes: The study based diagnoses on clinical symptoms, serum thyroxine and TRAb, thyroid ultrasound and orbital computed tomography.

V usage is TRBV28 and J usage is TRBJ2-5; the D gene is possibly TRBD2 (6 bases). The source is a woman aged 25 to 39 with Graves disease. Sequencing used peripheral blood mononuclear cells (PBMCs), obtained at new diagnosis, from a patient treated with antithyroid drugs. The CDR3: CASTPAGSTQETRYF. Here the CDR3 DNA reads TGTGCCAGCACCCCGGCGGGGAGCACCCAAGAGACCCGGTACTTC.